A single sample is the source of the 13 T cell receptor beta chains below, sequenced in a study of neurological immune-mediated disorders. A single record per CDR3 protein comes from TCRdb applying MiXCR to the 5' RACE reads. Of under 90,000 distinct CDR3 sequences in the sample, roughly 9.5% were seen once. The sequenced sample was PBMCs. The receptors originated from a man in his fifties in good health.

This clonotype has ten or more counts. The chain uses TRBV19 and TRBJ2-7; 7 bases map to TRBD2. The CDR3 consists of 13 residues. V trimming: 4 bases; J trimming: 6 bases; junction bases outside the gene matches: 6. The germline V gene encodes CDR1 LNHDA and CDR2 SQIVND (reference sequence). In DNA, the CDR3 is TGTGCCAGTAGTACCATCACTAGCGCCGAGCAGTACTTC. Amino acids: CASSTITSAEQYF.

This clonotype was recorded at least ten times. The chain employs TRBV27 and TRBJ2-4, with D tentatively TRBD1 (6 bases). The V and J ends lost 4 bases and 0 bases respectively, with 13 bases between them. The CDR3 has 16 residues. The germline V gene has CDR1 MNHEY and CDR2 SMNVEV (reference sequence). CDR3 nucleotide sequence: TGTGCCAGCAGTTCTGGGACACACTTAGCCAAAAACATTCAGTACTTC. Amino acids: CASSSGTHLAKNIQYF.

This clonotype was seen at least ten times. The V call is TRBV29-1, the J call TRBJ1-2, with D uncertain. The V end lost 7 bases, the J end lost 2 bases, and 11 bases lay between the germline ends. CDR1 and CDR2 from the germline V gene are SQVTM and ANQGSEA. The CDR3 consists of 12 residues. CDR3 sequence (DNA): TGCAGCGCCCGAGGTGGGAACTATGGCTACACCTTC. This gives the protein CSARGGNYGYTF.

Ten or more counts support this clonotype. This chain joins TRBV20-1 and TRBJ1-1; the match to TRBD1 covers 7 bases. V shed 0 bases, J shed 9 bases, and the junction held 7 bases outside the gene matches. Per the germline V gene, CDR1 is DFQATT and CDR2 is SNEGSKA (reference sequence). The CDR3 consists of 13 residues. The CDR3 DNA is TGCAGTGCTAGAGATCAGGGGGTGTTGAAAGCTTTCTTT. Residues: CSARDQGVLKAFF.

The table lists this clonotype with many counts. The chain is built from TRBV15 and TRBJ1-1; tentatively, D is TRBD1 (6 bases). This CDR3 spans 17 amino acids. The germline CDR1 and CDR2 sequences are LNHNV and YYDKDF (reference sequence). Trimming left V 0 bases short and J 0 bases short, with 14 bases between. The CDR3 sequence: CATSRDPTGILNTEAFF. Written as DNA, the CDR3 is TGTGCCACCAGCAGAGATCCAACAGGGATCTTGAACACTGAAGCTTTCTTT.

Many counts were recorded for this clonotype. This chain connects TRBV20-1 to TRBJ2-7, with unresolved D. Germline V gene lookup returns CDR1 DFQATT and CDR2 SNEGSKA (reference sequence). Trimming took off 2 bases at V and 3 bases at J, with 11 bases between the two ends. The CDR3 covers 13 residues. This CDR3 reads CSARQVLGYEQYF. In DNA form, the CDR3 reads TGCAGTGCTAGACAGGTCTTGGGCTACGAGCAGTACTTC.

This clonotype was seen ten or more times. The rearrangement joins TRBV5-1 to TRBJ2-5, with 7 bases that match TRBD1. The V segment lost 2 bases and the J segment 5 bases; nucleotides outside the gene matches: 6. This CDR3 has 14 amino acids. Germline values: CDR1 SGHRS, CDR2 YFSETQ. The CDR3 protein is CASSFGTAGETQYF. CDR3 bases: TGCGCCAGCAGCTTTGGGACAGCAGGGGAGACCCAGTACTTC.

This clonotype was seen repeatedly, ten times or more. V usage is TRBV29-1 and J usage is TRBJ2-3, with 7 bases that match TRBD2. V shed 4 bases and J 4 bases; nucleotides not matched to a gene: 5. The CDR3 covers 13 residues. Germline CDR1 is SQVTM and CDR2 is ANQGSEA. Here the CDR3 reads CSVVLAAADTQYF. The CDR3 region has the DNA TGCAGCGTTGTTCTAGCGGCGGCAGATACGCAGTATTTT.

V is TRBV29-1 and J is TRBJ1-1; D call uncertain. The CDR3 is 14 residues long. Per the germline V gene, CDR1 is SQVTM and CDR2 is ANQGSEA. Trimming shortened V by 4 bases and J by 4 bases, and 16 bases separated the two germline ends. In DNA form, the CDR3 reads TGCAGCGTTGCTCCTAACCTCGGGCCCACTGAAGCTTTCTTT. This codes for CSVAPNLGPTEAFF.

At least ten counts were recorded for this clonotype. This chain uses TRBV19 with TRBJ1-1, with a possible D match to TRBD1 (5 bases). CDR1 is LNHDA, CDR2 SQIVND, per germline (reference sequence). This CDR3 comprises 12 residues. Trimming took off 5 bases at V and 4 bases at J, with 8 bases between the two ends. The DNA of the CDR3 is TGTGCCAGTAGTGTGGGGCGCACTGAAGCTTTCTTT. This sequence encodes CASSVGRTEAFF.

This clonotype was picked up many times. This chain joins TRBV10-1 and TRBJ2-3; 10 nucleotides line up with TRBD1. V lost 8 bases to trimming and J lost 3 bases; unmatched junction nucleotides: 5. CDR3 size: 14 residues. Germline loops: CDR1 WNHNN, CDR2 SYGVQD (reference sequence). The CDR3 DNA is TGCGCCAGCGCGAGGGACAGGGGTACAGATACGCAGTATTTT. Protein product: CASARDRGTDTQYF.

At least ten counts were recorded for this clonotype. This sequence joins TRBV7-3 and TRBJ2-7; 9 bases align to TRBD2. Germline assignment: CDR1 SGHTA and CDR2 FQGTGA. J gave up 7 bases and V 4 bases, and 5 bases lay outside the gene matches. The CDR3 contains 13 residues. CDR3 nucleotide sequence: TGTGCCAGCAGCTCTGCCGGACTAGCGGAGCAGTACTTC. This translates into CASSSAGLAEQYF.

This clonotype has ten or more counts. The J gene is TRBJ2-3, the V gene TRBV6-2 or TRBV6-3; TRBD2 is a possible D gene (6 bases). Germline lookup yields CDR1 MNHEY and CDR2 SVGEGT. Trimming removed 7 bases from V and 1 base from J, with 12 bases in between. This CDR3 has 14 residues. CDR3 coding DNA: TGTGCCAGCACCCCGGACTACCGCACAGATACGCAGTATTTT. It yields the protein CASTPDYRTDTQYF.